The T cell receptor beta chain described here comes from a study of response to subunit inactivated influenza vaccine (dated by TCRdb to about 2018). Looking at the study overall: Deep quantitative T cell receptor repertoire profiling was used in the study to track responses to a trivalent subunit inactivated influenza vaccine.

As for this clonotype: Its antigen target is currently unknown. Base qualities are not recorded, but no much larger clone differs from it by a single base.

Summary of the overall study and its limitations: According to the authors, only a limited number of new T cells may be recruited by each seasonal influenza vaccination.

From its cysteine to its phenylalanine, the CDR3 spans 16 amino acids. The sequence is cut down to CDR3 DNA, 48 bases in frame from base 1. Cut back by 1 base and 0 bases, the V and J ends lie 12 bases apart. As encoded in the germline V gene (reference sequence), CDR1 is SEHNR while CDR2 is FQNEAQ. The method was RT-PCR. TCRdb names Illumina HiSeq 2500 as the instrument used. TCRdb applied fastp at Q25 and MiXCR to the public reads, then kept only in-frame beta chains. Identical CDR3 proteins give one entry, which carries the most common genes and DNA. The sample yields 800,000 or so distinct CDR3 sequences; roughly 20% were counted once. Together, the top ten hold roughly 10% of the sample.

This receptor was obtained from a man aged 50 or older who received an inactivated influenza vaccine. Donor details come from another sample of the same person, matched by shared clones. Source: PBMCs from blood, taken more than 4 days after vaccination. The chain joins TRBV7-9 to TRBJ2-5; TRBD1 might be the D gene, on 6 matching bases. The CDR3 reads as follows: CASSLGAGAYQETQYF. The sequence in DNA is TGTGCCAGCAGCTTAGGGGCAGGGGCGTACCAAGAGACCCAGTACTTC. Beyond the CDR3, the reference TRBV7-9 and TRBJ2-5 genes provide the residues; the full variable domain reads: DTGVSQNPRHKITKRGQNVTFRCDPISEHNRLYWYRQTLGQGPEFLTYFQNEAQLEKSRLLSDRFSAERPKGSFSTLEIQRTEQGDSAMYLCASSLGAGAYQETQYFGPGTRLLVL.